The entry that follows covers one T cell receptor (beta chain) sequence. No antigen is known for it. Researchers used 5'RACE with constant-segment primers to make TCR alpha and TCR beta cDNA libraries that carry sample barcodes and UMIs. From the 5' RACE reads, TCRdb called clonotypes with MiXCR, one entry per CDR3 protein. Counted here are around 300,000 distinct CDR3 sequences, 12% to 15% occurring once; the ten biggest clones make up about a fifth. The data originate from a study of T-cell memory formation after mild COVID-19. In the study overall: TCR clusters showed largely donor specificity. Findings and limits, study-wide: Pre-infection memory held some responding clones, suggesting pre-existing cross-reactive T cells responded. There was a balanced CD4/CD8 profile in clones contracting day 15 to 85, and later expanders leaned CD4+.

Sequenced sample: PBMCs or a T cell subset sorted from them (not recorded which). The receptor comes from a man between 18 and 35 years old who had mild COVID-19 (a few samples of this study predate the infection). Cell type and time point are not known.

CDR3 sequence (DNA): TGCAGCGTTGAAGAGGGGAGGAATCAGCCCCAGCATTTT. This sequence encodes CSVEEGRNQPQHF. The V gene is TRBV29-1, the J gene TRBJ1-5; no reliable D call. This CDR3 comprises 13 residues. Trimming removed 0 bases from V and 4 bases from J, with 7 bases in between. CDR1 is SQVTM and CDR2 is ANQGSEA in the germline V gene.